The 17 T cell receptor beta chains presented below share a single source sample, sequenced in a study of early stage breast cancer tumors (dated by TCRdb to the late 2010s). Library method: the immunoSEQ multiplex PCR assay. TCRdb took over this immuneACCESS table, retaining in-frame rearrangements with V and J assigned. Such tables are incomplete; in checked studies, under half of the missing clones stem from an unresolved V gene, and the remainder is unexplained. This sample comprises some 48,000 clones, 65% to 90% of them detected only once. In total, the top ten clones hold roughly 1.4% of the sample. What was sequenced was blood. These receptors originate from a person between 45 and 65 years old with breast cancer.

This chain uses TRBV9 with TRBJ1-1, with a tentative D call TRBD1 (5 bases). This CDR3 spans 14 amino acids. V lost 2 bases, J lost 1 base, and 9 bases lay in between. The germline V gene has CDR1 SGDLS and CDR2 YYNGEE. In DNA, the CDR3 is TGTGCCAGCAGCGTCGAGGGGTGGAACACTGAAGCTTTCTTT. Translated, it gives CASSVEGWNTEAFF.

The chain couples TRBV5-1 to TRBJ2-1, with D perhaps TRBD1 or TRBD2 (5 bases each). The ends were cut back, 0 bases at V and 4 bases at J, with 11 bases in the middle. Germline V CDR1 and CDR2: SGHRS, YFSETQ. This CDR3 has 15 residues. CDR3: CASSLDTRGYNEQFF. CDR3 in DNA: TGCGCCAGCAGCTTGGATACTAGGGGTTACAATGAGCAGTTCTTC.

J is TRBJ1-6 and V is TRBV5-1, with TRBD1 matching 9 bases. The germline V gene encodes CDR1 SGHRS and CDR2 YFSETQ. This CDR3 has 14 amino acids. J was trimmed by 6 bases and V by 4 bases; bases with no gene match: 2. CDR3 loop: CASSPDRGNSPLHF. The CDR3 nucleotides are TGCGCCAGCAGCCCGGACAGGGGTAATTCACCCCTCCACTTT.

In this sample, this clone turned up once. The chain employs TRBV27 and TRBJ2-7; 7 positions match TRBD2. Germline CDR1 and CDR2: MNHEY and SMNVEV (reference sequence). The CDR3 length is 17 residues. V lost 4 bases, J lost 7 bases, and 19 bases stayed unmatched. The CDR3 loop reads CASSSAGAGEGRREQYF. In nucleotides, the CDR3 is TGTGCCAGCAGTTCCGCTGGGGCGGGGGAGGGCCGTCGTGAGCAGTACTTC.

This chain joins TRBV5-4 and TRBJ1-3, with 7 bases fitting TRBD1. Trimming cost V 0 bases and J 2 bases; bases outside gene matches: 5. Germline CDR1 reads SGHNT; CDR2 reads YYREEE (reference sequence). This CDR3 spans 16 amino acids. The CDR3 coding sequence is TGTGCCAGCAGCTTGGCGGCCACAGGGGCTGGAAACACCATATATTTT. Its translation: CASSLAATGAGNTIYF.

V is TRBV7-6 and J is TRBJ2-1, with D possibly matching TRBD1 (5 bases). Deletions cut 4 bases from V and 13 bases from J, with 11 bases between. There are 11 residues in the CDR3. Germline V gene lookup returns CDR1 SGHVS and CDR2 FNYEAQ. The DNA for the CDR3 is TGTGCCAGCAGCTCTGCCTGGGGCCAGTTCTTC. The encoded protein is CASSSAWGQFF.

The V call is TRBV2, the J call TRBJ2-3; 10 bases match TRBD2. Germline lookup yields CDR1 SNHLY and CDR2 FYNNEI. J lost 2 bases, V lost 4 bases, and 9 bases had no gene match. The CDR3 is 17 amino acids. The CDR3 DNA sequence: TGTGCCAGCAGTGCCAGCGGGGGGGCCTTATCCACAGATACGCAGTATTTT. It is translated as CASSASGGALSTDTQYF.

The V gene is TRBV27, the J gene TRBJ2-3, with D maybe TRBD1 (5 bases). Germline CDR1 MNHEY, CDR2 SMNVEV (reference sequence). The CDR3 length is 16 residues. V shed 8 bases and J shed 3 bases, with 21 bases lying between them. The CDR3 protein is CASSKQGRALTDTQYF. The CDR3, as DNA: TGTGCCAGCTCGAAGCAGGGCAGGGCCCTAACAGATACGCAGTATTTT.

This clone was seen only once. This chain links TRBV18 with TRBJ1-2; 9 nucleotides agree with TRBD1. The CDR3 is made up of 16 amino acids. Germline assignment: CDR1 KGHSH and CDR2 LQKENI. The V and J ends lost 3 bases and 6 bases, in that order; junction bases with no gene match: 11. In nucleotides, the CDR3 is TGTGCCAGCTCACCGGGGACAGGGACGAGAGGAAATGGCTACACCTTC. This translates into CASSPGTGTRGNGYTF.

The rearrangement uses TRBV30 and TRBJ2-7; D is unclear. Germline-derived CDR1 and CDR2 are GTSNPN and SVGIG (reference sequence). The V and J ends lost 2 bases and 2 bases respectively, with 4 bases between them. The CDR3 loop spans 11 amino acids. CDR3 region: CAWSLTYEQYF. CDR3 nucleotide sequence: TGTGCCTGGAGTCTGACCTACGAGCAGTACTTC.

The chain combines TRBV28 with TRBJ2-1, with no clear D. Germline V gene sequence: CDR1 MDHEN, CDR2 SYDVKM. Trimming took 7 bases from V and 10 from J, leaving 11 bases between them. The CDR3 spans 11 residues. CDR3 region: CASTSGLEQFF. CDR3 in DNA: TGTGCCAGCACCTCGGGCTTGGAGCAGTTCTTC.

The V gene is TRBV7-2, the J gene TRBJ2-1; 13 positions match TRBD2. The trim removed 5 bases at V and 10 bases at J, leaving 8 bases unmatched. Per germline, CDR1 SGHTA and CDR2 FQGNSA. CDR3 length: 15 amino acids. CDR3 bases: TGTGCCAGCAGCACCAGACTAGCGGGGGGAATAGAGCAGTTCTTC. Translated: CASSTRLAGGIEQFF.

As for this clone: This same CDR3 is encoded by further DNA sequences in the sample. The chain joins TRBV5-6 to TRBJ2-7; D is perhaps TRBD1 (6 bases). V was shortened by 2 bases and J by 4 bases, with 13 bases between the two germline ends. Germline V gene data show CDR1 as SGHDT and CDR2 as YYEEEE. The CDR3 runs to 14 residues. CDR3 DNA sequence: TGTGCCAGCAGCTTAGGGCAGGGGCGGTACGAGCAGTACTTC. It codes for CASSLGQGRYEQYF.

The V gene is TRBV5-1, the J gene TRBJ2-1; 9 bases align to TRBD2. The length of the CDR3 is 15 residues. The J segment lost 4 bases and the V segment lost 9 bases, leaving 11 bases of the junction unmatched. Per germline, CDR1 SGHRS and CDR2 YFSETQ. The CDR3: CATALIAGVYNEQFF. CDR3 bases: TGCGCCACCGCCCTGATAGCGGGAGTATACAATGAGCAGTTCTTC.

The rearrangement joins TRBV5-6 to TRBJ2-5, with D perhaps given as TRBD1 or TRBD2 (5 bases each). Trimming shortened V by 0 bases and J by 1 base, and 19 bases separated the two germline ends. CDR1 is SGHDT and CDR2 is YYEEEE in the germline V gene. The CDR3 runs to 18 residues. CDR3 in DNA: TGTGCCAGCAGCTTGGCTACTAGTAAAGTTAGGGGCCAAGAGACCCAGTACTTC. Encoded protein: CASSLATSKVRGQETQYF.

The chain uses TRBV28 and TRBJ1-6; 8 bases fit TRBD1. Germline trimming cut 3 bases from V and 7 bases from J; bases unmatched to any gene: 2. This CDR3 has 14 residues. Germline CDR1 and CDR2: MDHEN and SYDVKM. This chain's CDR3 is CASSFGQGNSPLHF. CDR3 in DNA: TGTGCCAGCAGTTTCGGACAGGGCAATTCACCCCTCCACTTT. Full variable domain (remainder filled in from reference TRBV28 and TRBJ1-6): DVKVTQSSRYLVKRTGEKVFLECVQDMDHENMFWYRQDPGLGLRLIYFSYDVKMKEKGDIPEGYSVSREKKERFSLILESASTNQTSMYLCASSFGQGNSPLHFGNGTRLTVT.

This chain uses TRBV5-6 with TRBJ1-2, with a weak D call TRBD1 (5 bases). CDR1 is SGHDT, CDR2 YYEEEE, per germline. Trimming pared 0 bases from V and 7 bases from J, leaving 10 bases between. The CDR3 has 13 residues. CDR3 nucleotides: TGTGCCAGCAGCTTGGGGGGCCCCCGTGGCTACACCTTC. Translation gives CASSLGGPRGYTF.